The clone carrying this T cell receptor (beta chain) came up once. This specimen comes from a study of blood T cell repertoires in COVID-19. Looking at the study overall: Sites across the United States, Italy and Spain contributed samples from acute and convalescent COVID-19. T cells, B-cell-depleted T cells, or PBMCs supplied cDNA or gDNA.

From germline, CDR1 is MNHEY and CDR2 SMNVEV (reference sequence). There are 20 residues in the CDR3. The junction had 21 bases not matched to a gene; V was cut back by 5 bases and J by 2 bases. Data came from immunoSEQ multiplex PCR; TCRdb stores just in-frame clones and leaves some out. The data show 180,000 or so clones, more than 70% seen once. This TCR was sampled from a man aged 35-49 years with active or convalescent COVID-19. The chain carries TRBV27 and TRBJ1-1, with 9 bases that match TRBD1. Sequenced input: peripheral blood. DNA for the CDR3: TGTGCCAGCAGTCGTACACACTTTAATCCGGGACAGGGATTAAACACTGAAGCTTTCTTT. Translated, it gives CASSRTHFNPGQGLNTEAFF.